This T cell receptor (beta chain) was sequenced in a study of T cell repertoires in ileal Crohn's disease. Indicated time point: neoterminal ileum biopsy at postoperative endoscopy, about 6 months after surgery. Only in-frame clones appear in the TCRdb table, and some are missing; sequencing was by immunoSEQ multiplex PCR. The sample records over 8,500 clones, over 55% being singletons. Details on this clone: This sample includes further DNA sequences coding for the same CDR3.

The germline CDR1 and CDR2 sequences are LNHDA and SQIVND (reference sequence). The CDR3 is 14 amino acids. The V gene end was trimmed by 4 bases and the J gene end by 5 bases; junction bases not matched to a gene: 7. This chain connects TRBV19 to TRBJ1-1; 7 nucleotides line up with TRBD1. The sequenced material came from ileal tissue. The receptor comes from an adult with Crohn's disease. The CDR3 reads CASSTYRGRTEAFF. The CDR3 bases are TGTGCCAGTAGTACATACAGGGGTCGAACTGAAGCTTTCTTT.